A selection of T cell receptor beta chains follows, all from one sample in a study of cytomegalovirus exposure and HLA in healthy donors. The repertoire was sequenced with immunoSEQ multiplex PCR; TCRdb's copy has only in-frame clones and lacks some. Here the sample table reports about 70,000 clones. Sample: PBMCs. These receptors were collected from a female donor in good health and CMV-seropositive. Each CDR3 is given without its conserved first and last residue.

J gene,V gene,CDR3 protein
TRBJ1-1,TRBV7-9,ASSSSYRAF
TRBJ2-6,TRBV28,ASSRGTGSIGANVLT
TRBJ2-1,TRBV5-5,ASSRDGGTARNEQF
TRBJ2-2,TRBV2,ASSVDSGLNTGELF
TRBJ2-1,TRBV19,ASSMKGNYNEQF
TRBJ2-4,TRBV7-2,ASSFNSGGASKNIQY
TRBJ2-3,TRBV5-4,ASSLDASGIPDTQY
TRBJ2-1,TRBV5-1,ASSLGLATLGHNEQF
TRBJ2-6,TRBV18,ASSPAGWETGANVLT
TRBJ2-3,TRBV7-3,ASSPTSVGTDKQY
TRBJ2-7,TRBV7-2,ASSLGQDSYEQY
TRBJ2-2,TRBV7-6,ASSEASVGEVDTGELF
TRBJ1-2,TRBV19,ASTPRQSINYGYT
TRBJ2-7,TRBV30,AWQGQVNAYEQY
TRBJ2-7,TRBV27,ASSAQLAGGREQY
TRBJ2-1,TRBV11-2,ASSPYPSSYNEQF
TRBJ2-1,TRBV5-1,ASSFGQVSDEQF
TRBJ1-2,TRBV18,ASSPKRWGHPYGYT
TRBJ1-1,TRBV28,ASSSPTGHNTEAF
TRBJ1-1,TRBV30,AWTKGALGREGAF
TRBJ1-2,TRBV11-2,ASSSFRGKEGYT
TRBJ2-3,TRBV2,ASRASTGTDTQY
TRBJ1-2,TRBV30,AWSLSGYGYT
TRBJ2-7,TRBV5-8,ASSLGRVYEQY
TRBJ2-1,TRBV28,ASVAAQPYNEQF
TRBJ2-1,TRBV12-5,ASAAGTGPSRNEQF
TRBJ2-7,TRBV28,ASTQGLDYNEQY
TRBJ2-7,TRBV27,ASSLPPTRVGAYEQY
TRBJ1-2,TRBV7-3,ASSQTGGGYT
TRBJ1-1,TRBV4-3,ASSQGTGNLNTEAF
TRBJ1-1,TRBV19,ASTPGGGRGEAF
TRBJ1-1,TRBV28,ASTSPGRGNTEAF
TRBJ1-2,TRBV29-1,SVKGGWDYGYT
TRBJ2-3,TRBV18,ASSPVGPRTDTQY
TRBJ2-1,TRBV5-6,ASSWDRGLNEQF
TRBJ2-1,TRBV28,ASTPDLLNEQF
TRBJ1-2,TRBV30,ACLPTGVLHT
TRBJ2-1,TRBV18,ASSPPATSGRLGDEQF
TRBJ1-1,TRBV30,AWSVLGAWKNTEAF
TRBJ2-6,TRBV18,ASSPYRGSGANVLT
TRBJ1-6,TRBV6-5,ASSSLRGGNSPLH
TRBJ1-5,TRBV7-9,ASSLSYNQPQH
TRBJ2-1,TRBV4-3,ASSPGTSDDNEQF
TRBJ2-7,TRBV6-5,ASSPLAGGSYEQY
TRBJ2-7,TRBV15,ATSRAKEGADEQY
TRBJ2-7,TRBV5-1,ASSPDRSPYEQY
.,TRBV1,TSSQALRGTYEQY
TRBJ1-2,TRBV2,AVSEEGYT
TRBJ2-7,TRBV27,ASSPRDRVGHEQY
TRBJ1-5,TRBV7-2,ASQGDNQPQH